The 30 T cell receptor beta chains below all came from one sample that was sequenced in a study of cytomegalovirus exposure and HLA in healthy donors. Amplification used 60 Vbeta primers and 13 Jbeta primers. Here immunoSEQ multiplex PCR was the method, and the copy in TCRdb shows in-frame clones only, minus some. The sample lists about 100,000 clones; 65% to 85% were seen once. Sequencing was performed on PBMCs. The receptors derive from an older woman in good health and CMV-seropositive.

This clone turned up a few times. The V gene is TRBV29-1, the J gene TRBJ1-2, with D perhaps matching TRBD1 (5 bases). The CDR3 runs to 13 residues. Germline V lookup: CDR1 SQVTM, CDR2 ANQGSEA. Trimming cost V 6 bases and J 13 bases, with 24 bases left between them. In nucleotides, the CDR3 is TGCAGCGTCCGGGCCTCGGGGGGGACGTTTCTCACCTTC. It translates to CSVRASGGTFLTF.

The table lists this clone with a few counts. The V and J genes are TRBV15 and TRBJ2-1, with a tentative D call TRBD2 (6 bases). CDR3 length equals 15 residues. Trimming left V 0 bases short and J 8 bases short, with 14 bases between. Germline V gives CDR1 LNHNV, CDR2 YYDKDF (reference sequence). As DNA, the CDR3 is TGTGCCACCAGCAGAGATAGGAAGGGAGGAGATGAGCAGTTCTTC. Translated, it gives CATSRDRKGGDEQFF.

The CDR3 spells CASSLDSSPPHYGYTF. As DNA, the CDR3 is TGCGCCAGCAGTTTAGACAGTTCCCCTCCCCATTATGGCTACACCTTC. This chain links TRBV10-2 with TRBJ1-2; perhaps TRBD1 as D (5 bases). The CDR3 is made up of 16 amino acids. Trimming cost V 5 bases and J 5 bases, with 21 bases left between them. Germline V gene data show CDR1 as WSHSY and CDR2 as SAAADI.

CDR3: CASSERRTNEQFF. DNA for the CDR3: TGTGCCAGCAGTGAACGTCGGACTAATGAGCAGTTCTTC. This sequence joins TRBV2 and TRBJ2-1; TRBD2 might be the D (5 bases). V lost 2 bases and J lost 7, with 9 bases in between. CDR3 length: 13 residues. Germline V gives CDR1 SNHLY, CDR2 FYNNEI.

The V call is TRBV5-1, the J call TRBJ2-3, with D perhaps TRBD1 (5 bases). The CDR3 totals 14 residues. V was clipped by 0 bases and J by 5 bases, with 10 bases between them. From germline, CDR1 is SGHRS and CDR2 YFSETQ. The CDR3 protein is CASSLEGRGDTQYF. In nucleotides, the CDR3 is TGCGCCAGCAGCTTGGAGGGGCGAGGAGATACGCAGTATTTT.

The chain uses TRBV2 and TRBJ2-2; weak D call: TRBD2 (7 bases). CDR1 and CDR2 from the germline V gene are SNHLY and FYNNEI. The CDR3 sequence is 14 residues long. With 6 bases removed from V and 7 bases from J, the gap between germline ends came to 15 bases. The CDR3 DNA is TGTGCCAGCAGAAAGGGGGGGGCAGGCGGGGAGCTGTTTTTT. Its protein product is CASRKGGAGGELFF.

The chain is built from TRBV2 and TRBJ1-1; D gene ambiguous. The CDR3 runs to 11 residues. V shed 7 bases and J shed 3 bases, with 6 bases lying between them. The germline V gene encodes CDR1 SNHLY and CDR2 FYNNEI. The CDR3 spells CASTLDTEAFF. The CDR3 DNA sequence: TGTGCCAGCACTCTTGACACTGAAGCTTTCTTT.

CDR3 coding DNA: TGCAGTGCTAGCGGTGGGGGGGCAGCTTTCTTT. It specifies CSASGGGAAFF. The chain is built from TRBV20-1 and TRBJ1-1; maybe TRBD1 (6 bases). The CDR3 is made up of 11 amino acids. Per germline, CDR1 DFQATT and CDR2 SNEGSKA (reference sequence). V shed 3 bases and J shed 10 bases, with 12 bases lying between them.

The chain joins TRBV18 to TRBJ2-3; possibly TRBD2 for D (5 bases). Trimming pared 6 bases from V and 4 bases from J, leaving 11 bases between. Germline CDR1 KGHSH, CDR2 LQKENI. CDR3 length: 13 residues. The CDR3 is CASSPSGSDTQYF. The CDR3 DNA follows: TGTGCCAGCTCCCCGTCGGGGTCAGATACGCAGTATTTT. The full variable domain, rest sourced from reference TRBV18 and TRBJ2-3, is NAGVMQNPRHLVRRRGQEARLRCSPMKGHSHVYWYRQLPEEGLKFMVYLQKENIIDESGMPKERFSAEFPKEGPSILRIQQVVRGDSAAYFCASSPSGSDTQYFGPGTRLTVL.

This chain joins TRBV18 and TRBJ1-1; D uncertain. CDR3 length equals 13 residues. V lost 5 bases and J lost 1, with 8 bases in between. Germline lookup yields CDR1 KGHSH and CDR2 LQKENI. The CDR3 reads CASSRSGNTEAFF. The CDR3 DNA sequence: TGTGCCAGCTCAAGGTCGGGGAACACTGAAGCTTTCTTT.

The chain has TRBV2 and TRBJ1-2, with D unresolved. The V gene's germline CDR1 is SNHLY and CDR2 FYNNEI. The ends were cut back, 9 bases at V and 10 bases at J, with 21 bases in the middle. The CDR3 has 13 amino acids. The CDR3 spells CASTRRGRGFYTF. For the CDR3, the DNA is TGTGCCAGTACAAGGCGAGGTAGAGGATTCTACACCTTC.

This chain links TRBV5-5 with TRBJ1-3; tentatively, D is TRBD1 (5 bases). CDR1 is SGHKS and CDR2 is YYEKEE in the germline V gene (reference sequence). CDR3 length: 14 amino acids. V lost 2 bases to trimming and J lost 0 bases, with 6 bases between them. This CDR3 reads CASSFGGSGNTIYF. CDR3 DNA sequence: TGTGCCAGCAGCTTCGGGGGCTCTGGAAACACCATATATTTT. The variable domain in full, with the rest retrieved from reference TRBV5-5 and TRBJ1-3, is DAGVTQSPTHLIKTRGQQVTLRCSPISGHKSVSWYQQVLGQGPQFIFQYYEKEERGRGNFPDRFSARQFPNYSSELNVNALLLGDSALYLCASSFGGSGNTIYFGEGSWLTVV.

The chain has TRBV9 and TRBJ2-7; perhaps TRBD2 as D (6 bases). Trimming removed 1 base at V and 2 bases at J, with 10 bases between. Germline CDR1 and CDR2: SGDLS and YYNGEE. The CDR3 extends over 14 amino acids. The CDR3 sequence is CASSVSSGTYEQYF. DNA of the CDR3: TGTGCCAGCAGCGTAAGTAGCGGAACCTACGAGCAGTACTTC.

This clone came up a few times. The rearrangement links TRBV2 to TRBJ1-1; 9 bases are shared with TRBD1. J gave up 5 bases and V 8 bases, and 15 bases lay outside the gene matches. The germline V gene has CDR1 SNHLY and CDR2 FYNNEI. The CDR3 has 16 residues. CDR3 nucleotides: TGTGCCAGCGGGCCGGGACAGGGTGTAGCTCGGACTGAAGCTTTCTTT. This gives the protein CASGPGQGVARTEAFF.

V gene TRBV9 combines with J gene TRBJ1-4, with 7 bases aligning to TRBD1. The CDR3 covers 21 residues. Trimming took 5 bases from V and 0 from J; bases not matched to a gene: 22. Germline CDR1 SGDLS, CDR2 YYNGEE. CDR3: CASRGPQGQITIDATNEKLFF. The CDR3 nucleotides read TGTGCCAGCAGGGGACCACAGGGACAGATTACCATAGACGCAACTAATGAAAAACTGTTTTTT.

The chain uses TRBV2 and TRBJ2-7, with 7 bases aligning to TRBD1. This CDR3 has 14 residues. With V trimmed by 5 bases and J by 0 bases, 4 bases remained unmatched. Germline CDR1 SNHLY, CDR2 FYNNEI. CDR3 in amino acids: CASSSGTDSYEQYF. In DNA form, the CDR3 reads TGTGCCAGCAGTTCCGGGACAGACTCCTACGAGCAGTACTTC. Supplemented by reference TRBV2 and TRBJ2-7, the full variable domain reads EPEVTQTPSHQVTQMGQEVILRCVPISNHLYFYWYRQILGQKVEFLVSFYNNEISEKSEIFDDQFSVERPDGSNFTLKIRSTKLEDSAMYFCASSSGTDSYEQYFGPGTRLTVT.

The rearrangement uses TRBV9 and TRBJ1-4; no reliable D call. The germline V gene encodes CDR1 SGDLS and CDR2 YYNGEE. V was cut by 2 bases and J by 0 bases, with 8 bases left in between. The CDR3 has 15 residues. The CDR3 bases are TGTGCCAGCAGCGTTTCGGGGACAACTAATGAAAAACTGTTTTTT. Its protein product is CASSVSGTTNEKLFF.

The V gene is TRBV4-1, the J gene TRBJ2-1; TRBD2 might be the D (5 bases). This CDR3 is 16 amino acids long. In germline, CDR1 is MGHRA, CDR2 YSYEKL. V lost 1 base to trimming and J lost 0 bases, with 10 bases between them. The CDR3 spells CASSQGPADSYNEQFF. As DNA, the CDR3 is TGCGCCAGCAGCCAAGGTCCAGCGGACTCCTACAATGAGCAGTTCTTC.

Concerning this clone itself: In the same sample, other DNA sequences code for this CDR3. V usage is TRBV6-5 and J usage is TRBJ1-2; 10 positions match TRBD1. V was pared by 4 bases and J by 8 bases, with 4 bases of the junction left unmatched. Germline V lookup: CDR1 MNHEY, CDR2 SVGAGI. This CDR3 is 13 amino acids long. The CDR3 region has the DNA TGTGCCAGCAGTTGGGACAGGGGTGGAGGCTACACCTTC. This sequence encodes CASSWDRGGGYTF.

This chain joins TRBV5-5 and TRBJ1-2, with D unresolved. CDR1 is SGHKS, CDR2 YYEKEE, per germline (reference sequence). The length of the CDR3 is 11 residues. V lost 4 bases to trimming and J lost 8 bases, with 9 bases between them. The CDR3 region is CASSRNNGYTF. The CDR3 DNA is TGTGCCAGCAGCAGAAACAACGGCTACACCTTC.

The chain joins TRBV7-2 to TRBJ1-4; the match to TRBD1 covers 8 bases. The CDR3 loop spans 15 amino acids. CDR1 and CDR2 (germline): SGHTA, FQGNSA. With 5 bases clipped from V and 4 bases from J, the junction kept 6 bases outside the gene matches. The DNA for the CDR3 is TGTGCCAGCAGCCCCTACAGGGGGTTTAATGAAAAACTGTTTTTT. Translation: CASSPYRGFNEKLFF.

The chain uses TRBV27 and TRBJ2-1; 7 bases agree with TRBD2. CDR1 and CDR2 from the germline V gene are MNHEY and SMNVEV (reference sequence). Trimming removed 5 bases from V and 4 bases from J; junction bases left unmatched: 2. There are 13 residues in the CDR3. The CDR3 DNA reads TGTGCCAGCAGTCCGCGGGAGTACAATGAGCAGTTCTTC. Translated, it gives CASSPREYNEQFF.

On this clone: This same CDR3 is encoded by further DNA sequences in the sample. V and J are TRBV29-1 and TRBJ2-3; the match to TRBD2 covers 9 bases. The ends lost 8 bases at V and 3 bases at J; junction bases unmatched: 12. Germline lookup yields CDR1 SQVTM and CDR2 ANQGSEA. The CDR3 is 15 amino acids. For the CDR3, the DNA is TGCAGCCCTTCGGCTGTAGCGGGGGCTACAGATACGCAGTATTTT. Protein: CSPSAVAGATDTQYF.

This clone occurred a few times. The CDR3 loop is CASSQEYRGKGNTIYF. The CDR3 DNA reads as TGCGCCAGCAGCCAAGAGTACAGGGGGAAGGGAAACACCATATATTTT. The chain combines TRBV4-1 with TRBJ1-3, with 8 bases matching TRBD1. After removal of 0 bases from V and 4 bases from J, the junction contained 5 bases not matched to a gene. CDR3 length: 16 residues. Germline assignment: CDR1 MGHRA and CDR2 YSYEKL.

The count of this clone is one. The chain employs TRBV5-1 and TRBJ1-1; 7 bases are a match to TRBD1. The CDR3 extends over 15 amino acids. V shed 2 bases and J 6 bases; nucleotides not matched to a gene: 10. CDR1 is SGHRS and CDR2 is YFSETQ in the germline V gene. The CDR3 DNA reads TGCGCCAGCAGCTTTGGAAACAGACAGGGTTCTGAAGCTTTCTTT. Its protein is CASSFGNRQGSEAFF. Supplemented by reference TRBV5-1 and TRBJ1-1, the full variable domain reads KAGVTQTPRYLIKTRGQQVTLSCSPISGHRSVSWYQQTPGQGLQFLFEYFSETQRNKGNFPGRFSGRQFSNSRSEMNVSTLELGDSALYLCASSFGNRQGSEAFFGQGTRLTVV.

This clone has only a few counts. The gene calls are TRBV11-2 and TRBJ2-7; 7 bases fit TRBD1. The germline V gene has CDR1 SGHAT and CDR2 FQNNGV. This CDR3 has 18 amino acids. Trimming took 5 bases from V and 1 from J; bases not matched to a gene: 17. The CDR3 bases are TGTGCCAGCAGCCCCCTAAACAGGATAAGGGGGCAATCCTACGAGCAGTACTTC. It specifies CASSPLNRIRGQSYEQYF.

V usage is TRBV9 and J usage is TRBJ2-4, with D perhaps matching TRBD1 (6 bases). The germline gives CDR1 SGDLS, CDR2 YYNGEE. V lost 4 bases to trimming and J lost 5 bases, with 13 bases between them. This CDR3 has 14 residues. The CDR3 loop reads CASSPLDRENIQYF. The CDR3 DNA follows: TGTGCCAGCAGCCCCCTGGACAGAGAAAACATTCAGTACTTC.

The sample holds a few counts of this clone. The J gene is TRBJ2-3, the V gene TRBV30; possible D gene TRBD1, 6 bases. With 4 bases removed from V and 5 bases from J, the gap between germline ends came to 22 bases. This CDR3 region has 16 residues. CDR1 is GTSNPN, CDR2 SVGIG, per germline (reference sequence). CDR3 nucleotides: TGTGCCTGGAAAAATTTTGGGTGGGGGCCCGGAGATACGCAGTATTTT. Translated: CAWKNFGWGPGDTQYF. Complete variable domain (other parts from reference TRBV30 and TRBJ2-3): SQTIHQWPATLVQPVGSPLSLECTVEGTSNPNLYWYRQAAGRGLQLLFYSVGIGQISSEVPQNLSASRPQDRQFILSSKKLLLSDSGFYLCAWKNFGWGPGDTQYFGPGTRLTVL.

The chain carries TRBV18 and TRBJ2-5; D not resolved. V shed 3 bases and J shed 5 bases, with 13 bases lying between them. The germline gives CDR1 KGHSH, CDR2 LQKENI. The CDR3 extends over 14 amino acids. The chain's CDR3 is CASSPGPGGETQYF. Here the CDR3 DNA reads TGTGCCAGCTCACCTGGTCCCGGCGGTGAGACCCAGTACTTC.

The rearrangement links TRBV6-4 to TRBJ2-1; 9 nucleotides align to TRBD1. Germline CDR1 MRHNA, CDR2 SNTAGT. The CDR3 spans 14 residues. Germline trimming cut 0 bases from V and 8 bases from J; bases unmatched to any gene: 2. The CDR3 loop reads CASSDSTGGDEQFF. The CDR3 DNA is TGTGCCAGCAGTGACTCCACAGGGGGCGATGAGCAGTTCTTC.